The clone carrying this TCR beta chain was seen only a few times. Specified time point: pre-sensitization, week 0. Noted treatment: therapeutic diphenylcyclopropenone sensitization with weekly scalp DPC. Original methodology: Ranging from about 20,000 to 750,000, TCR counts per sample had a median value of around 90,000. TCRdb re-called the RACE reads through MiXCR, storing one row per CDR3 protein. The V and J calls reflect TCRdb's pipeline rather than the authors' work. The sample records 60,000 to 75,000 distinct CDR3 sequences, around 7% being singletons. V was clipped by 0 bases and J by 8 bases, with 17 bases between them. The germline CDR1 and CDR2 sequences are SGHRS and YFSETQ. The CDR3 contains 16 residues. The sample belongs to a study of human T cells and chemical hapten exposure.

The rearrangement joins TRBV5-1 to TRBJ1-4; no clear D gene. The TCR sequence derives from a woman between 25 and 40 years old with alopecia areata. Some clones in this sample may be carry-over from other donors' samples. This material consisted of whole blood, taken in connection with sensitization to the hapten diphenylcyclopropenone (DPC). In DNA, the CDR3 is TGCGCCAGCAGCTTGGCCCCCCGCTCGGGTGGGGAAAAACTGTTTTTT. This sequence encodes CASSLAPRSGGEKLFF.